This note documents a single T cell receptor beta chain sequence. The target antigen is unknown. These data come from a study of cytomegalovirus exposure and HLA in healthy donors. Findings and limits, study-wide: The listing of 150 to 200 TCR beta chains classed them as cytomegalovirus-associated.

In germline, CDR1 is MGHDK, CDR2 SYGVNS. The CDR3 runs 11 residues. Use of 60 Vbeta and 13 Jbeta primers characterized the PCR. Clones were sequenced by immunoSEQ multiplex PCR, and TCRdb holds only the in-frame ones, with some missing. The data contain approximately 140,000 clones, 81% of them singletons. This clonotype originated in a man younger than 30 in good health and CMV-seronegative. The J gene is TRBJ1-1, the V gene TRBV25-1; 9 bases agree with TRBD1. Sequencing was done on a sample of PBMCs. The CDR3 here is CVVTGQGQAFF. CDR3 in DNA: TGTGTAGTAACGGGACAGGGACAAGCTTTCTTT.